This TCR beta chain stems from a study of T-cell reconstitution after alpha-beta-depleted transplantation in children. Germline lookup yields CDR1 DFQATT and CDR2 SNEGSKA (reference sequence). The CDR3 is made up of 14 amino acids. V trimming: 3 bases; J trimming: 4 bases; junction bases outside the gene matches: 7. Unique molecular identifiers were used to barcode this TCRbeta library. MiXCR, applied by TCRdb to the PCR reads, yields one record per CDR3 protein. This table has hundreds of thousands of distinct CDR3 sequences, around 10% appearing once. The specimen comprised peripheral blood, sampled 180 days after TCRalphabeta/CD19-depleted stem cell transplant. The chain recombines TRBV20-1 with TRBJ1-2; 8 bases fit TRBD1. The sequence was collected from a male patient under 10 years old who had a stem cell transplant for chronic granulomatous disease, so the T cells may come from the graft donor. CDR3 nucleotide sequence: TGCAGTGCTAGGGGCAGGGGGCCGAGCTATGGCTACACCTTC. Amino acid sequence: CSARGRGPSYGYTF.